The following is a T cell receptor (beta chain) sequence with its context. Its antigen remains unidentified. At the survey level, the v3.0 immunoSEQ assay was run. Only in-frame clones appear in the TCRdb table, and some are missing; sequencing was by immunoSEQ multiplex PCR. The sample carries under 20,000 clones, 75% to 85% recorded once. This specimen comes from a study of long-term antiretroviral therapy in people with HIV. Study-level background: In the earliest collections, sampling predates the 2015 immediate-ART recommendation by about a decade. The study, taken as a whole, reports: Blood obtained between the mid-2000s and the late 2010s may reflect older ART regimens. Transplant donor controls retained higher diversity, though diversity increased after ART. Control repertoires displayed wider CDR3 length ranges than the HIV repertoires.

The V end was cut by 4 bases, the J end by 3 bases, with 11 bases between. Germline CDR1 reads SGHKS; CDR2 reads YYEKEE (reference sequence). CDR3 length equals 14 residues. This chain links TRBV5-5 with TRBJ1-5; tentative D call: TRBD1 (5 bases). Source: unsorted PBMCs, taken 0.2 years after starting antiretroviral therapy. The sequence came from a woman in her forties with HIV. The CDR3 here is CASSGDLANQPQHF. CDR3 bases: TGTGCCAGCAGCGGGGACTTGGCCAATCAGCCCCAGCATTTT.